Following are 27 T cell receptor beta chains from one sample sequenced in a study of blood T cell repertoires in COVID-19. Sequencing used immunoSEQ multiplex PCR; TCRdb keeps in-frame clones, though not all of them. The repertoire holds 55,000 to 75,000 clones, around 82% seen once, with around 10% in the top ten. The sequencing sample was made of peripheral blood. The receptor set was obtained from a man older than 75 with COVID-19, enrolled during active disease.

This clone was recorded once. The chain uses TRBV6-5 and TRBJ1-5; 7 positions match TRBD1. The length of the CDR3 is 13 residues. V trimming: 5 bases; J trimming: 7 bases; junction bases outside the gene matches: 5. Germline V gene lookup returns CDR1 MNHEY and CDR2 SVGAGI. The DNA for the CDR3 is TGTGCCAGCAGTCGGGACAGCGGGCAGCCCCAGCATTTT. This sequence encodes CASSRDSGQPQHF.

The table lists this clone with a few counts. The chain links TRBV6-5 to TRBJ1-1; D unclear. This CDR3 spans 13 amino acids. Trimming shortened V by 6 bases and J by 7 bases, and 15 bases separated the two germline ends. Germline lookup yields CDR1 MNHEY and CDR2 SVGAGI. The CDR3 region has the DNA TGTGCCAGCAGCCCCTCCTGGGCAGGTGAAGCTTTCTTT. This gives the protein CASSPSWAGEAFF.

V and J are TRBV19 and TRBJ2-7; D possibly corresponds to TRBD1 (6 bases). CDR1 and CDR2 (germline): LNHDA, SQIVND (reference sequence). This CDR3 spans 13 amino acids. With 5 bases removed from V and 4 bases from J, the gap between germline ends came to 12 bases. Here the CDR3 DNA reads TGTGCCAGTAGTCACGCGCAGGGGTACGAGCAGTACGTC. Protein sequence: CASSHAQGYEQYV.

The chain uses TRBV6-5 and TRBJ1-1, with 9 bases matching TRBD1. CDR3 length equals 14 residues. The germline CDR1 and CDR2 sequences are MNHEY and SVGAGI. J gave up 8 bases and V 5 bases, and 9 bases lay outside the gene matches. CDR3 sequence: CASSPLGQGWEAFF. For the CDR3, the DNA is TGTGCCAGCAGTCCTCTGGGACAGGGATGGGAAGCTTTCTTT.

Only a few counts were recorded for this clone. The chain employs TRBV18 and TRBJ2-5; D is possibly TRBD2 (5 bases). The CDR3 has 15 amino acids. Germline-derived CDR1 and CDR2 are KGHSH and LQKENI. Trimming removed 0 bases from V and 1 base from J, with 9 bases in between. The chain's CDR3 is CASSPPEGAQETQYF. The CDR3 coding sequence is TGTGCCAGCTCACCACCTGAGGGAGCCCAAGAGACCCAGTACTTC. The complete variable domain, with remaining parts taken from reference TRBV18 and TRBJ2-5, reads NAGVMQNPRHLVRRRGQEARLRCSPMKGHSHVYWYRQLPEEGLKFMVYLQKENIIDESGMPKERFSAEFPKEGPSILRIQQVVRGDSAAYFCASSPPEGAQETQYFGPGTRLLVL.

The chain employs TRBV21-1 and TRBJ1-4. TRBV21-1 is a recognized pseudogene. This CDR3 region has 13 residues. The CDR3 region has the DNA TGTGCCAGCAGCAAAGCGGGAGGGGCCGAGGTGTTTTTT. It yields the protein CASSKAGGAEVFF.

This sequence joins TRBV18 and TRBJ2-2, with 8 positions matching TRBD1. CDR1 is KGHSH, CDR2 LQKENI, per germline. The CDR3 has 15 amino acids. The J segment lost 4 bases and the V segment lost 3 bases, leaving 4 bases of the junction unmatched. The CDR3 here is CASSPTGDVTGELFF. CDR3 coding DNA: TGTGCCAGCTCACCGACAGGGGACGTCACCGGGGAGCTGTTTTTT.

Comment on this clone: Other nucleotide sequences in the sample specify the same CDR3. This rearrangement joins TRBV7-2 to TRBJ1-4, with D perhaps TRBD1 (6 bases). The CDR3 loop spans 13 amino acids. V gave up 5 bases and J gave up 8 bases, with 12 bases separating them. Looked up from germline, CDR1 is SGHTA and CDR2 is FQGNSA. As DNA, the CDR3 is TGTGCCAGCAGCCTCCGGGGGGGCGAAAAACTGTTTTTT. Amino acid sequence: CASSLRGGEKLFF.

This rearrangement joins TRBV10-3 to TRBJ2-7; TRBD1 matches 7 bases. V lost 6 bases, J lost 2 bases, and 7 bases stayed unmatched. The CDR3 contains 14 residues. Germline CDR1 is ENHRY and CDR2 is SYGVKD. The CDR3 nucleotides read TGTGCCATCAGCGACCGGGACAGCACCTACGAGCAGTACGTC. Its translation is CAISDRDSTYEQYV.

The rearrangement joins TRBV29-1 to TRBJ1-1; D is uncertain. Trimming removed 3 bases at V and 4 bases at J, with 15 bases between. Germline V CDR1 and CDR2: SQVTM, ANQGSEA. The CDR3 is 14 residues long. Here the CDR3 reads CSVEMQAGSTEAFF. For the CDR3, the DNA is TGCAGCGTTGAGATGCAGGCGGGGAGCACTGAAGCTTTCTTT. The whole variable domain, filled in from reference TRBV29-1 and TRBJ1-1, reads SAVISQKPSRDICQRGTSLTIQCQVDSQVTMMFWYRQQPGQSLTLIATANQGSEATYESGFVIDKFPISRPNLTFSTLTVSNMSPEDSSIYLCSVEMQAGSTEAFFGQGTRLTVV.

The chain has TRBV5-1 and TRBJ2-7; possibly TRBD1 for D (6 bases). The CDR3 runs 12 residues. The V gene lost 3 bases and the J gene lost 5 bases, with 9 bases spanning the gap. Germline values: CDR1 SGHRS, CDR2 YFSETQ. Here the CDR3 DNA reads TGCGCCAGCAGCTCGAACAGGGACGAGCAGTACTTC. Amino acid sequence: CASSSNRDEQYF.

This chain connects TRBV4-1 to TRBJ1-5, with D possibly TRBD1 on 5 matching bases. Germline loops: CDR1 MGHRA, CDR2 YSYEKL. V was shortened by 8 bases and J by 5 bases, with 13 bases between the two germline ends. The CDR3 is 13 residues long. The CDR3 loop is CASQEGLHQPQHF. In DNA, the CDR3 is TGCGCCAGCCAGGAGGGGTTGCATCAGCCCCAGCATTTT.

This chain uses TRBV13 with TRBJ1-3, with D possibly TRBD1 on 6 matching bases. The CDR3 totals 17 residues. CDR1 is PRHDT and CDR2 is FYEKMQ in the germline V gene (reference sequence). With 4 bases removed from V and 7 bases from J, the gap between germline ends came to 23 bases. In nucleotides, the CDR3 is TGTGCCAGCAGCTCCGCCCTAACAGGGCGATTTGGGAACACCATATATTTT. It codes for CASSSALTGRFGNTIYF.

The chain joins TRBV7-9 to TRBJ1-5; 7 positions match TRBD1. J lost 2 bases, V lost 5 bases, and 3 bases had no gene match. CDR1 is SEHNR, CDR2 FQNEAQ, per germline (reference sequence). The CDR3 runs to 14 residues. Here the CDR3 DNA reads TGTGCCAGCAGCATTACAGGGGGCAATCAGCCCCAGCATTTT. Translated: CASSITGGNQPQHF.

The chain links TRBV28 to TRBJ2-5; 9 nucleotides agree with TRBD1. V was pared by 4 bases and J by 5 bases, with 8 bases of the junction left unmatched. Germline V lookup: CDR1 MDHEN, CDR2 SYDVKM. The CDR3 has 15 amino acids. As DNA, the CDR3 is TGTGCCAGCAGTTCCGGTGGACAGGGGAAGGAGACCCAGTACTTC. Amino acids: CASSSGGQGKETQYF.

The rearrangement joins TRBV19 to TRBJ2-7; 8 bases are a match to TRBD1. Germline trimming cut 3 bases from V and 5 bases from J; bases unmatched to any gene: 9. Germline V gives CDR1 LNHDA, CDR2 SQIVND (reference sequence). There are 15 residues in the CDR3. CDR3 sequence: CASSMGAGGLDEQYF. For the CDR3, the DNA is TGTGCCAGTAGTATGGGGGCAGGGGGCTTGGACGAGCAGTACTTC.

This chain joins TRBV6-1 and TRBJ1-4; D not resolved. V shed 4 bases and J shed 5 bases, with 14 bases lying between them. Germline values: CDR1 MNHNS, CDR2 SASEGT. This CDR3 comprises 15 residues. Here the CDR3 reads CASSAPTLGNEKLFF. CDR3 DNA: TGTGCCAGCAGTGCTCCAACCCTCGGGAATGAAAAACTGTTTTTT.

This clone has just one count. This chain uses TRBV21-1 with TRBJ2-1; the D call of TRBD1 is as the table states it, not checked on the DNA. TRBV21-1 corresponds to a pseudogene. The CDR3 sequence is 15 residues long. For the CDR3, the DNA is TGTGCCAGCAGCAATGGGGACACCCAGTTCTATGAGCAGTTCTTC. It is translated as CASSNGDTQFYEQFF.

The rearrangement uses TRBV11-2 and TRBJ2-4; tentatively, D is TRBD2 (7 bases). In germline, CDR1 is SGHAT, CDR2 FQNNGV. V lost 5 bases to trimming and J lost 1 base, with 21 bases between them. The CDR3 totals 18 residues. The DNA for the CDR3 is TGTGCCAGCAGCCCCAGCGTCGGCGGGGGCCCGGCCAAAAACATTCAGTACTTC. Protein product: CASSPSVGGGPAKNIQYF.

CDR3 protein: CASSVVAGYYNEQFF. Here the CDR3 DNA reads TGTGCCAGCAGCGTGGTAGCGGGTTATTACAATGAGCAGTTCTTC. This rearrangement joins TRBV6-4 to TRBJ2-1; 7 nucleotides match TRBD2. Unmatched junction bases numbered 9, after V lost 6 bases and J lost 4 bases. Germline V CDR1 and CDR2: MRHNA, SNTAGT. The CDR3 runs 15 residues.

The chain uses TRBV18 and TRBJ1-1, with D uncertain. Germline V gives CDR1 KGHSH, CDR2 LQKENI. The CDR3 runs to 12 residues. Trimming took off 8 bases at V and 4 bases at J, with 11 bases between the two ends. The CDR3: CASLRGGTEAFF. In DNA, the CDR3 is TGTGCCAGCCTACGTGGAGGCACTGAAGCTTTCTTT.

Many counts were recorded for this clone. The chain links TRBV7-9 to TRBJ2-7; D is perhaps TRBD2 (6 bases). Deletions cut 3 bases from V and 7 bases from J, with 10 bases between. The CDR3 is 12 amino acids. Per the germline V gene, CDR1 is SEHNR and CDR2 is FQNEAQ (reference sequence). The CDR3 DNA follows: TGTGCCAGCAGCTTTCTAGCGCGTGAGCAGTACTTC. Translated: CASSFLAREQYF.

The chain links TRBV5-5 to TRBJ2-2; a possible D gene is TRBD1 (5 bases). Germline V lookup: CDR1 SGHKS, CDR2 YYEKEE (reference sequence). V was shortened by 3 bases and J by 4 bases, with 13 bases between the two germline ends. The CDR3 runs to 15 residues. The CDR3 here is CASSYLGQGTGELFF. CDR3 in DNA: TGTGCCAGCAGCTACCTAGGGCAGGGCACCGGGGAGCTGTTTTTT. The full variable domain, with the rest looked up from reference TRBV5-5 and TRBJ2-2, is DAGVTQSPTHLIKTRGQQVTLRCSPISGHKSVSWYQQVLGQGPQFIFQYYEKEERGRGNFPDRFSARQFPNYSSELNVNALLLGDSALYLCASSYLGQGTGELFFGEGSRLTVL.

The rearrangement joins TRBV30 to TRBJ2-5, with a tentative D call TRBD2 (6 bases). This CDR3 has 14 residues. Germline values: CDR1 GTSNPN, CDR2 SVGIG (reference sequence). V lost 4 bases, J lost 2 bases, and 14 bases lay in between. The CDR3: CAWTASGPQETQYF. In DNA form, the CDR3 reads TGTGCCTGGACCGCAAGCGGGCCTCAAGAGACCCAGTACTTC.

This clone was seen repeatedly, ten times or more. V and J are TRBV29-1 and TRBJ1-1; the match to TRBD1 covers 8 bases. The junction had 9 bases not matched to a gene; V was cut back by 2 bases and J by 4 bases. The germline V gene has CDR1 SQVTM and CDR2 ANQGSEA. The CDR3 is made up of 15 amino acids. The CDR3 loop is CSVEPSRGLSTEAFF. Here the CDR3 DNA reads TGCAGCGTTGAACCCAGCAGGGGGCTGAGCACTGAAGCTTTCTTT.

The count of this clone is one. The V gene is TRBV5-8, the J gene TRBJ1-1, with D possibly TRBD1 on 5 matching bases. CDR3 length: 13 residues. V lost 1 base and J 4 bases, leaving 8 bases between the germline ends. The germline V gene encodes CDR1 SGHTS and CDR2 YDEGEE. CDR3 in amino acids: CASSLQGGTEAFF. The DNA of the CDR3 is TGTGCCAGCAGCTTGCAGGGAGGCACTGAAGCTTTCTTT.

In this sample, this clone turned up a few times. The CDR3 loop is CASSYLPNYGYTF. The DNA for the CDR3 is TGTGCCAGCAGTTACCTACCGAACTATGGCTACACCTTC. The rearrangement links TRBV6-2 or TRBV6-3 to TRBJ1-2, with D uncertain. The V end was cut by 2 bases, the J end by 2 bases, with 6 bases between. The germline gives CDR1 MNHEY, CDR2 SVGEGT. CDR3 size: 13 residues.